This is a list of T cell receptor beta chains from one sample in a study of blood T cell repertoires in COVID-19. Method: immunoSEQ multiplex PCR; TCRdb's copy keeps in-frame clones and lacks some. This table has roughly 280,000 clones, about 85% appearing once. Material for sequencing was peripheral blood. These TCRs come from a man younger than 35 with active or convalescent COVID-19. CDR3s include the opening cysteine and the closing phenylalanine or tryptophan. D genes are given only for firm matches. Clone size is given for some rows only: seen once, a few or many times, or a class if the clone is expanded.

J gene	V gene	clone size	D gene	CDR3 DNA	CDR3 protein
TRBJ1-5	TRBV19	-	-	TGTGCCAGTTCATATGGCGTCCTAGCCCCTCATGCGGATGTCAGCAATCAGCCCCAGCATTTT	CASSYGVLAPHADVSNQPQHF
TRBJ1-6	TRBV12-3/TRBV12-4	-	-	TGTGCCAGCAGTTTTTATAGTTCACCCCTCCACTTT	CASSFYSSPLHF
TRBJ1-6	TRBV5-6	-	-	TGTGCCAGCAGCTTTTGGGAGGCGGTGGACTCACCCCTCCACTTT	CASSFWEAVDSPLHF
TRBJ1-2	TRBV7-9	-	-	TGTGCCAGCAGCTTAGACGGTATCCCAGGAAACTATGGCTACACCTTC	CASSLDGIPGNYGYTF
TRBJ1-4	TRBV2	-	-	TGTGCCAGCAGACCTGGGGCGGCTGAAAAACTGTTTTTT	CASRPGAAEKLFF
TRBJ1-4	TRBV19	-	-	TGTGCCAGCGGGGGGCAGGATGAAAAACTGTTTTTT	CASGGQDEKLFF
TRBJ1-1	TRBV12-5	-	-	TGTGCTAGTGGTAAAGAGTATGAAGCTTTCTTT	CASGKEYEAFF
TRBJ2-7	TRBV5-6	-	TRBD2	TGTGCCAGCAGTCTCGCTGGCCGGGGGGTTGTCGAGCAGTACTTC	CASSLAGRGVVEQYF
TRBJ1-1	TRBV6-1	-	-	TGTGCCAGCAGTGAAGATAGACAGGAAGCTTTCTTT	CASSEDRQEAFF
TRBJ1-5	TRBV6-2/TRBV6-3	-	TRBD1	TGTGCCAGCGGTTCCGGGACAGGGAATCAGCCCCAGCATTTT	CASGSGTGNQPQHF
TRBJ2-1	TRBV12-3/TRBV12-4	-	TRBD2	TGTGCCACCCGGGAGGGCCTCGGCGATGAGCAGTTCTTC	CATREGLGDEQFF
TRBJ2-3	TRBV30	-	TRBD2	TGTGCCTGGAACGGACTAGCGGGGACGCAGGTAACAGATACGCAGTATTTT	CAWNGLAGTQVTDTQYF
TRBJ2-3	TRBV7-8	-	-	TGTGCCAGCAGCCCGAGTACAGATACGCAGTATTTT	CASSPSTDTQYF
TRBJ1-1	TRBV5-1	-	-	TGCGCCAGCAGCTGGACACGGATGAACACTGAAGCTTTCTTT	CASSWTRMNTEAFF
TRBJ2-2	TRBV2	few	-	TGTGCCAGCAGAGGGGCCGGGGAGCTGTTTTTT	CASRGAGELFF
TRBJ2-5	TRBV7-6	-	TRBD2	TGTGCCAGCAGAAAGACGCCGGGACTAGCGGGAGCTCAGGAGACCCAGTACTTC	CASRKTPGLAGAQETQYF
TRBJ1-2	TRBV28	-	-	TGTGCCAGCAGCATGGGAGCCTATGGCTACACCTTC	CASSMGAYGYTF
TRBJ2-2	TRBV30	-	-	TGTGCCTGGAAATTTAGCGCCTACACCGGGGAGCTGTTTTTT	CAWKFSAYTGELFF
TRBJ1-4	TRBV12-3/TRBV12-4	-	-	TGTGCCAGCAGTTTCGCGAGAGCCGAAAAACTGTTTTTT	CASSFARAEKLFF
TRBJ1-5	TRBV6-5	few	TRBD1	TGTGCCATACAGGGGGTGGGGAATCAGCCCCAGCATTTT	CAIQGVGNQPQHF
TRBJ1-2	TRBV5-6	-	-	TGTGCCAGCAGCTTGTTTCCAGGGAACTATGGCTACACCTTC	CASSLFPGNYGYTF
TRBJ1-2	TRBV11-2	-	-	TGTGCCAGCAGCAGGGACTCTAACTATGGCTACACCTTC	CASSRDSNYGYTF
TRBJ2-2	TRBV7-2	few	-	TGTGCCAGCAGCTTATTTGCGGGGAGGAACACCGGGGAGCTGTTTTTT	CASSLFAGRNTGELFF
TRBJ2-7	TRBV29-1	-	-	TGCAGCGTTAAGCCCGGTGACAGACAGTACGAGCAGTACTTC	CSVKPGDRQYEQYF
TRBJ2-3	TRBV5-1	-	-	TGCGCCAGCAGCCTTTCACTTGAGTCTAGCACAGATACGCAGTATTTT	CASSLSLESSTDTQYF
TRBJ2-7	TRBV30	-	-	TGTGCCTGGAGTTTAACAGGGCAAAGGGAGCAGTACTTC	CAWSLTGQREQYF
TRBJ2-2	TRBV7-3	few	-	TGTGCCAGCAGGTCAAACCGGAGGGAGAATTTAGGGCCCGGGGAGCTGTTTTTT	CASRSNRRENLGPGELFF
TRBJ2-2	TRBV18	-	TRBD1	TGTGCCAGCTCACCACCACCGGGGACAGGGGGCCATGGCACCGGGGAGCTGTTTTTT	CASSPPPGTGGHGTGELFF
TRBJ2-5	TRBV6-5	-	-	TGTGCCAGCAGTTACTCTCTCGACAGGAAAGAGACCCAGTACTTC	CASSYSLDRKETQYF
TRBJ2-2	TRBV29-1	-	-	TGCAGCGTTGAACAGGGCAGCGGGGAGCTGTTTTTT	CSVEQGSGELFF
TRBJ1-2	TRBV6-5	-	-	TGTGCCAGCAGTCGTATGGGAGGGGTTAACTATGGCTACACCTTC	CASSRMGGVNYGYTF
TRBJ1-1	TRBV29-1	-	TRBD1	TGCAGCGTTGTGGCGGGGAGTAGACAGGGAGGTGAAGCTTTCTTT	CSVVAGSRQGGEAFF
TRBJ2-2	TRBV5-1	-	TRBD2	TGCGCCAGCAGCCGGACTAGCGGGGCCACCGGGGAGCTGTTTTTT	CASSRTSGATGELFF
TRBJ1-6	TRBV30	few	-	TGTGCCTGGTCCCCCCCGGGCGGGACCCTCCACTTT	CAWSPPGGTLHF
TRBJ1-4	TRBV25-1	-	-	TGTGCCAGCAGCCAAAATGAAAAACTGTTTTTT	CASSQNEKLFF
TRBJ2-3	TRBV2	-	-	TGTGCCAGCGGGGCCGGCCCCAGCACAGATACGCAGTATTTT	CASGAGPSTDTQYF
TRBJ1-2	TRBV10-3	-	TRBD1	TGTGCCACCGCCGGGACAGAAAACTATGGCTACACCTTC	CATAGTENYGYTF
TRBJ2-5	TRBV7-9	-	TRBD2	TGTGCCAGCAGCCCACGGGGGACTAGCAGTGAGACCCAGTACTTC	CASSPRGTSSETQYF
TRBJ2-7	TRBV19	once	-	TGTGCCAGTAGTATCCGCAGGGCCCGGGGGTACTACGAGCAGTACTTC	CASSIRRARGYYEQYF
TRBJ1-2	TRBV6-1	-	TRBD1	TGTGCCAGCAGTGAATACGACAGGGGGCAAGGCTACACCTTC	CASSEYDRGQGYTF
TRBJ2-5	TRBV6-2/TRBV6-3	-	-	TGTGCCAGCAGTTACTCGAGGTTAGCGGAAGAGACCCAGTACTTC	CASSYSRLAEETQYF
TRBJ1-3	TRBV7-9	-	-	TGTGCCAGCAGCCTAGGTATTGGAAACACCATATATTTT	CASSLGIGNTIYF
TRBJ1-4	TRBV29-1	-	-	TGCAGTTTTAGTGTTCACAGTGAAAAACTGTTTTTT	CSFSVHSEKLFF
TRBJ1-1	TRBV19	few	-	TGTGCCAGTAGTATAGCCCAAGGCCCGGGAGAAGCTTTCTTT	CASSIAQGPGEAFF
TRBJ1-5	TRBV7-2	-	-	TGTGCCAGCAGCTTACAGGGGTATAGCAATCAGCCCCAGCATTTT	CASSLQGYSNQPQHF
TRBJ1-1	TRBV5-5	-	-	TGTGCCAGCAGCGAGGACCTGGGACACCTGAACACTGAAGCTTTCTTT	CASSEDLGHLNTEAFF
TRBJ1-1	TRBV5-5	-	-	TGTGCCAGCAGCTCCGAGCGGAGGCGGTTGAACACTGAAGCTTTCTTT	CASSSERRRLNTEAFF
TRBJ1-2	TRBV19	-	-	TGTGCCAGTAGTATACAGGACTATGGCTACACCTTC	CASSIQDYGYTF
TRBJ1-2	TRBV5-6	-	TRBD1	TGTGCCAGCATCCGACTCAAAACCCAAGACAGGGCCGATGGCTACACCTTC	CASIRLKTQDRADGYTF
TRBJ1-2	TRBV6-5	-	TRBD1	TGTGCCAGCAGGGGGACAGCTACCCCCCATGGCTACACCTTC	CASRGTATPHGYTF
TRBJ1-1	TRBV30	-	TRBD1	TGTGCTTCGGACAGGGGGCGGTCTGAAGCTTTCTTT	CASDRGRSEAFF
TRBJ2-4	TRBV7-2	-	-	TGTGCCAGCAGCCGGGACAACAAAAACATTCAGTACTTC	CASSRDNKNIQYF
TRBJ1-5	TRBV5-6	-	TRBD1	TGTGCCAGCAGCTTGGGGTCCGGCAGGGGGCTTGGTCAGCCCCAGCATTTT	CASSLGSGRGLGQPQHF
TRBJ2-3	TRBV9	-	-	TGTGCCAGCAGCGTAGGGGGGAGGTCAGATACGCAGTATTTT	CASSVGGRSDTQYF
TRBJ1-2	TRBV6-1	-	-	TGTGCCAGCAGTGATAGGGCCGAGGGAGACTATGGCTACACCTTC	CASSDRAEGDYGYTF